This passage covers 4 T cell receptor beta chains from one sample sequenced in a study of blood T cell repertoires in COVID-19. Assay used: immunoSEQ multiplex PCR; TCRdb lists only in-frame clones, some missing. The sample consists of approximately 290,000 clones, approximately 90% of them appearing once. Sequencing input: peripheral blood. The receptor set was obtained from a man younger than 45 with acute or convalescent COVID-19.

This clone was counted a single time. V gene TRBV7-2 combines with J gene TRBJ1-1; D gene ambiguous. The V and J ends lost 2 bases and 8 bases respectively, with 15 bases between them. There are 14 residues in the CDR3. Germline CDR1 is SGHTA and CDR2 is FQGNSA. CDR3 in amino acids: CASSLFEAIFEAFF. The CDR3 DNA reads as TGTGCCAGCAGCTTATTCGAGGCGATTTTCGAAGCTTTCTTT.

The chain carries TRBV5-4 and TRBJ2-5; TRBD2 might be the D (5 bases). The V gene's germline CDR1 is SGHNT and CDR2 YYREEE (reference sequence). This CDR3 comprises 16 residues. The V and J ends lost 1 base and 2 bases respectively, with 15 bases between them. CDR3 bases: TGTGCCAGCAGCTTGATGACTACACGGTCGCAAGAGACCCAGTACTTC. As protein: CASSLMTTRSQETQYF.

The chain combines TRBV5-1 with TRBJ2-5; no clear D. This CDR3 has 15 residues. CDR1 SGHRS and CDR2 YFSETQ come from the germline V gene. V lost 1 base and J lost 4, with 14 bases in between. This CDR3 reads CASSLYSLPGETQYF. In DNA form, the CDR3 reads TGCGCCAGCAGCTTGTATTCCCTACCAGGAGAGACCCAGTACTTC.

The chain couples TRBV7-2 to TRBJ2-5; a possible D gene is TRBD2 (6 bases). Germline V lookup: CDR1 SGHTA, CDR2 FQGNSA. This CDR3 region has 15 residues. Trimming took 7 bases from V and 0 from J, leaving 15 bases between them. In nucleotides, the CDR3 is TGTGCCAGCACCGAGGAGGGCCTACACCAAGAGACCCAGTACTTC. This encodes CASTEEGLHQETQYF.